Listed here is a single T cell receptor (beta chain). The data originate from a study of technical replicates of blood from a few donors. There are 16 residues in the CDR3. J was trimmed by 4 bases and V by 7 bases; bases with no gene match: 16. The V gene's germline CDR1 is SQVTM and CDR2 ANQGSEA. Libraries were prepared by immunoSEQ multiplex PCR; TCRdb keeps only in-frame clonotypes and omits some of them. The table has thousands of clones, 91% seen once. This TCR came from a human donor in good health. This chain joins TRBV29-1 and TRBJ2-3, with 8 bases fitting TRBD2. Sequencing was performed on PBMCs. As DNA, the CDR3 is TGCAGCGCTAGAAGCCTATCGGGAGGGCCGCCAGATACGCAGTATTTT. Translating gives CSARSLSGGPPDTQYF.